This TCR beta chain is drawn from a study of blood T cells in healthy people across ages. Primed by a sample-barcoded 5' primer and a J-beta primer mix, a second PCR proceeded for about 6 to 11 cycles. One entry per CDR3 protein results from TCRdb running MiXCR on the 5' RACE reads. The sample holds around 1,500,000 distinct CDR3 sequences, 28% seen once. Roughly 10 milliliters was the volume of peripheral blood drawn from each donor. As concerns this clonotype: Its antigen remains unidentified.

Study results and caveats: Long-lived and aged donors differed, with more naive CD4+ cells and higher diversity in the long-lived.

Germline CDR1 is SGHTA and CDR2 is FQGNSA. CDR3 size: 13 residues. This clonotype was sampled from a woman in her thirties in good health. The source material was blood. The rearrangement joins TRBV7-2 to TRBJ2-5, with D unresolved. The J call may be faulty, since TRBJ2-1 better matches the DNA end. The DNA for the CDR3 is TGTGCCAGCAGCGACCTTTACCAAGAGACCCAGTTCTTC. Translating it yields CASSDLYQETQFF.